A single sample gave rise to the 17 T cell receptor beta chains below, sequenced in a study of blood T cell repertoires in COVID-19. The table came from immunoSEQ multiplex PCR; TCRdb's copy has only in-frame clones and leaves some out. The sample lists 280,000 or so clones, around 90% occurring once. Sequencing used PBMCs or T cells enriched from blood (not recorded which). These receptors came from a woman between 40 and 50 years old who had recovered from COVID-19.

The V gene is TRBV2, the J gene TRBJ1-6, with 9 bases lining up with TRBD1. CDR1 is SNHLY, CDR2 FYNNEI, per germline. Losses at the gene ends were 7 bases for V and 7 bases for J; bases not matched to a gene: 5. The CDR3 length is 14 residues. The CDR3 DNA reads TGTGCCAGCACAATACAGGGGGCAAATTCACCCCTCCACTTT. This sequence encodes CASTIQGANSPLHF.

The CDR3 DNA reads as TGTGCCAGTAGTATTCACGCAGGGGATTCTAGCAATCAGCCCCAGCATTTT. Translated: CASSIHAGDSSNQPQHF. The genes are TRBV19 and TRBJ1-5, with D maybe TRBD1 (6 bases). This CDR3 is built from 17 residues. Germline CDR1 LNHDA, CDR2 SQIVND (reference sequence). V lost 3 bases, J lost 0 bases, and 15 bases lay in between.

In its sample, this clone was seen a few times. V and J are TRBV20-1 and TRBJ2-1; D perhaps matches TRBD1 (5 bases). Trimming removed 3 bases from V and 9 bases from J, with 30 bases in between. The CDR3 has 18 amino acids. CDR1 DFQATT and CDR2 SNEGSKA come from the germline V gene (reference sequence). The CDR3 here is CSASRQGIVLGGVGEQFF. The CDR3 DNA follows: TGCAGTGCTAGTAGGCAGGGCATTGTGCTAGGCGGTGTGGGTGAGCAGTTCTTC.

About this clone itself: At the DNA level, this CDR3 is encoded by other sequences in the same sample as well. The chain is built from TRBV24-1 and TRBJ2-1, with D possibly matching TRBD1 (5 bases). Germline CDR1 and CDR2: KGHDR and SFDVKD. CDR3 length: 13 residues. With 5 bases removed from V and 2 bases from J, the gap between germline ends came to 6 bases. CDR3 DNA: TGTGCCACCAGTGGGGGCGCCTACAATGAGCAGTTCTTC. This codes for CATSGGAYNEQFF.

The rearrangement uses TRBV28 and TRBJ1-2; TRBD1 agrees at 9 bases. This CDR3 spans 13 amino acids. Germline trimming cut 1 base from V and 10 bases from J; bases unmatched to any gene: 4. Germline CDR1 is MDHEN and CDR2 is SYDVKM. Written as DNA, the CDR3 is TGTGCCAGCAGTTTATTGGACAGGGGAGTCTACACCTTC. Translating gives CASSLLDRGVYTF.

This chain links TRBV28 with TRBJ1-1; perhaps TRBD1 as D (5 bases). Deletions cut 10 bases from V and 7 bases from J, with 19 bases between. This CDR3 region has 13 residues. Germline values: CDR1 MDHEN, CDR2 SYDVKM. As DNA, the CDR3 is TGTGCCACCCAACCAGTAGACAGAAATGAAGCTTTCTTT. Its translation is CATQPVDRNEAFF.

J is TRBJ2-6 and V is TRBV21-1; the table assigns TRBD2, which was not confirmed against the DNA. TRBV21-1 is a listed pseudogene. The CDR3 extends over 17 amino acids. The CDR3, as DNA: TGTGCCAGCAGCAAATCTCCGGGGGGCTCTGGGGCCAACGTCCTGACTTTC. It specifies CASSKSPGGSGANVLTF.

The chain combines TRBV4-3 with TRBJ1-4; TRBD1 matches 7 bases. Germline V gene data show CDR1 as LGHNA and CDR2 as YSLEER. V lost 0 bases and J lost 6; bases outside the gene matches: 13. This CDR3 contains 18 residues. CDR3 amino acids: CASSQELQRGRGDEKLFF. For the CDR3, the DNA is TGCGCCAGCAGCCAAGAGTTGCAGAGGGGGCGGGGGGATGAAAAACTGTTTTTT.

CDR3 DNA sequence: TGTGCCAGCTCACCGATAGAGAGCTCTGGGGCCAACGTCCTGACTTTC. This sequence encodes CASSPIESSGANVLTF. The gene calls are TRBV18 and TRBJ2-6; no clear D. Germline V gene sequence: CDR1 KGHSH, CDR2 LQKENI. The CDR3 runs 16 residues. V was cut by 3 bases and J by 0 bases, with 9 bases left in between.

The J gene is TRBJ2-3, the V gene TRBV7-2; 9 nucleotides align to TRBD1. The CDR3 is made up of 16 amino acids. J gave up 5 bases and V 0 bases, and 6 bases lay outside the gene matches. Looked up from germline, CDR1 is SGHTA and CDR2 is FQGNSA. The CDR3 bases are TGTGCCAGCAGCTTAGCCGGGACAGGGTCGCTAGATACGCAGTATTTT. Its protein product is CASSLAGTGSLDTQYF.

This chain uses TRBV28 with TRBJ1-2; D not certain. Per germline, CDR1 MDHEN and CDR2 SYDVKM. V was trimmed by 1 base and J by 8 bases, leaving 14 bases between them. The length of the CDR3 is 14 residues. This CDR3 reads CASSLFPRSGGYTF. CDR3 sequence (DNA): TGTGCCAGCAGTTTATTTCCTCGTTCGGGGGGCTACACCTTC.

The CDR3 region is CASSQDRAGGYTF. CDR3 bases: TGCGCCAGCAGCCAAGACAGGGCGGGAGGCTACACCTTC. V usage is TRBV4-1 and J usage is TRBJ1-2, with D possibly TRBD1 on 5 matching bases. CDR3 length equals 13 residues. V shed 0 bases and J shed 8 bases, with 10 bases lying between them. Per the germline V gene, CDR1 is MGHRA and CDR2 is YSYEKL.

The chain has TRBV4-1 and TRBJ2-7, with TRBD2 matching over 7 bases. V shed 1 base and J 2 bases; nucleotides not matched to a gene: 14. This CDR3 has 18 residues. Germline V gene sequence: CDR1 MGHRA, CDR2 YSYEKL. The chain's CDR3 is CASSQVHTFQGGTYEQYF. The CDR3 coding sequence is TGCGCCAGCAGCCAAGTTCATACATTCCAGGGAGGGACCTACGAGCAGTACTTC.

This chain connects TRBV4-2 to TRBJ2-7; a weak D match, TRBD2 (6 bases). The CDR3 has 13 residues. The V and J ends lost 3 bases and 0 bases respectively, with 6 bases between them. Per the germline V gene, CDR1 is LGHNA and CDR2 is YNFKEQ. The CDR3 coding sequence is TGTGCCAGCAGCCAGGACTACTCCTACGAGCAGTACTTC. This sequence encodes CASSQDYSYEQYF.

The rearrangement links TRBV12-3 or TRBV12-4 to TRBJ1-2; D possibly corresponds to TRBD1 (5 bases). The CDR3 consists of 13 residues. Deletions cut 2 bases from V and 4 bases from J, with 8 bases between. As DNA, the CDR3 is TGTGCCAGCAGTTTAAGCAGGGTCTATGGCTACACCTTC. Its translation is CASSLSRVYGYTF.

The CDR3 here is CSVEGIGGDEQFF. In DNA form, the CDR3 reads TGCAGCGTTGAAGGAATAGGAGGCGATGAGCAGTTCTTC. The gene calls are TRBV29-1 and TRBJ2-1; D may be TRBD2 (5 bases). The V end was cut by 1 base, the J end by 8 bases, with 12 bases between. The CDR3 is 13 residues long. The germline gives CDR1 SQVTM, CDR2 ANQGSEA.

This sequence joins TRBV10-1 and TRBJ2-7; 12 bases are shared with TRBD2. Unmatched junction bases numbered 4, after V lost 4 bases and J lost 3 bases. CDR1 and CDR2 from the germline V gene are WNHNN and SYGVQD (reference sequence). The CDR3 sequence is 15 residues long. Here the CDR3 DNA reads TGCGCCAGCAGTGGGATGGGACTAGCGGGCTACGAGCAGTACTTC. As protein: CASSGMGLAGYEQYF.